This is a list of T cell receptor beta chains from one sample in a study of CD8 T cells in Susac syndrome. TCRdb independently ran MiXCR on the immunoSEQ multiplex PCR reads; one entry per CDR3 protein. The sample carries approximately 200,000 distinct CDR3 sequences, roughly 94% recorded once. The sample consisted of CD4+ T cells from PBMCs. Every receptor here comes from a human donor with multiple sclerosis. CDR3s include the opening cysteine and the closing phenylalanine or tryptophan. Fields, in order: D gene, clone size, J gene, V gene, CDR3 DNA, CDR3 protein. A D gene is named only where the DNA matches it firmly. The size of a clone is reported for some rows only, either as once, few or many, or as a class for expanded clones.

TRBD1 - TRBJ1-1 TRBV27 TGTGCCAGCAGTTCACTCGGACAGGGGAAGACTGAAGCTTTCTTT CASSSLGQGKTEAFF
- once TRBJ2-5 TRBV29-1 TGCAGCGTTGTTGGCAGGGGTGAGACCCAGTACTTC CSVVGRGETQYF
- - TRBJ1-1 TRBV5-1 TGCGCCAGCAGCCGAGGACAACCCGGTAGAGAAACTGAAGCTTTCTTT CASSRGQPGRETEAFF
TRBD2 - TRBJ2-7 TRBV5-1 TGCGCCAGCAGCTTAGGACTAGATTCCTACGAGCAGTACTTC CASSLGLDSYEQYF
- - TRBJ2-7 TRBV5-1 TGCGCCAGCAGCTTTGCGGGGGCACAGGAGCAGTACTTC CASSFAGAQEQYF
TRBD1 once TRBJ1-2 TRBV5-4 TGTGCCAGCAGCTTGGACAGGGGGCAGGAAGGCTACACCTTC CASSLDRGQEGYTF
TRBD2 - TRBJ2-5 TRBV20-1 TGCAGTGCATCCGGGACTAGCGGGGGAAAGACCCAGTACTTC CSASGTSGGKTQYF
- - TRBJ2-7 TRBV15 TGTGCCACCAGCAGAGATATGGACGACGAGCAGTACTTC CATSRDMDDEQYF
TRBD1 - TRBJ1-1 TRBV3-1 TGTGCCAGCAGCCAATCGACAGGGGGTCCCATGAACACTGAAGCTTTCTTT CASSQSTGGPMNTEAFF
TRBD2 - TRBJ2-1 TRBV7-2 TGTGCCAGCAGCTGGGACTACCTCTCCTACAATGAGCAGTTCTTC CASSWDYLSYNEQFF